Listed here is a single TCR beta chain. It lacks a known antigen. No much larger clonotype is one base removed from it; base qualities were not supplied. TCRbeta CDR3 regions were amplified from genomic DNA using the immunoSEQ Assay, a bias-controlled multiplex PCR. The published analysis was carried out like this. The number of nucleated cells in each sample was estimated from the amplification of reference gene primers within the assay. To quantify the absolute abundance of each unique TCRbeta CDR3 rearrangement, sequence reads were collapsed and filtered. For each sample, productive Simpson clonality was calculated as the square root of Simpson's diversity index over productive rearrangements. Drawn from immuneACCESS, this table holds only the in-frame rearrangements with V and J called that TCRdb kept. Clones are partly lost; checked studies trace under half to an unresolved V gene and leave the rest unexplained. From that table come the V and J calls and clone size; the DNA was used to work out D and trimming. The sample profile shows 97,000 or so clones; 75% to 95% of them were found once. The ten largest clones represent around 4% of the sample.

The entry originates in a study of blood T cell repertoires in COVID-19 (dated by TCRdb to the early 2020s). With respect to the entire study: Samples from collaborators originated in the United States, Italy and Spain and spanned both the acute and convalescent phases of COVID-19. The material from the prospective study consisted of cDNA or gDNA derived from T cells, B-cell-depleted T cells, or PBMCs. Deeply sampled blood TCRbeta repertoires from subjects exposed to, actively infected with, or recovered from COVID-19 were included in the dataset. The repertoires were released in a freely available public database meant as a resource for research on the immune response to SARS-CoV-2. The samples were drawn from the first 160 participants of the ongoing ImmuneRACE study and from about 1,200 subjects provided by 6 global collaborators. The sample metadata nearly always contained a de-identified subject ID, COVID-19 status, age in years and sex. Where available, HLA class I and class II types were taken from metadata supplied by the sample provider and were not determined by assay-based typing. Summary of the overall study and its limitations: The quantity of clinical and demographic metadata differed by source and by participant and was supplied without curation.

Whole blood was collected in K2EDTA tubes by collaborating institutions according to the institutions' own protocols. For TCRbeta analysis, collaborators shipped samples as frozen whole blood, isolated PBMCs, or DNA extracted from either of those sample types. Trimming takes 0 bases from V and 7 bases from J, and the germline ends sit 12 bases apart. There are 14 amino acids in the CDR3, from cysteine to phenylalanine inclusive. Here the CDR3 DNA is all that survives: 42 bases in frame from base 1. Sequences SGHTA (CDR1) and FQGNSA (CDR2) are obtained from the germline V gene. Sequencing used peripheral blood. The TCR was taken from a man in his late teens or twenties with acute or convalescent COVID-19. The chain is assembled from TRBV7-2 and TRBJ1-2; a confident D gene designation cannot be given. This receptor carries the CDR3 CASSLASRVSGYTF. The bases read TGTGCCAGCAGCTTAGCGTCGAGGGTTAGTGGCTACACCTTC.